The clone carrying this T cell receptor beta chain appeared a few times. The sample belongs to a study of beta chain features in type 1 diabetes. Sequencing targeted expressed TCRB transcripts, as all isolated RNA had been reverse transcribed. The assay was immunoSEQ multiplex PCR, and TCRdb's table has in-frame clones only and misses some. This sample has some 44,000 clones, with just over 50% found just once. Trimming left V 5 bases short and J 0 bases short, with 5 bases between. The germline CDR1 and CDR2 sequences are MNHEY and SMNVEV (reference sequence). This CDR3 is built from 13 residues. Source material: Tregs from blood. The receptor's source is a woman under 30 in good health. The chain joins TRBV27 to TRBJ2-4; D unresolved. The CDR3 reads CASSGLAKNIQYF. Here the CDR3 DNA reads TGTGCCAGCAGTGGCCTAGCCAAAAACATTCAGTACTTC.